This T cell receptor (beta chain) was sequenced in a study of OX40 agonist ivuxolimab in advanced cancers. Profiled with immunoSEQ multiplex PCR; TCRdb holds only in-frame clones, not every one. The sample has approximately 70,000 clones; around nine tenths are singletons. CDR1 and CDR2 from the germline V gene are SGHRS and YFSETQ. CDR3 length: 14 amino acids. V dropped 4 bases and J dropped 1; count of bases not matched to a gene: 3. Here the sequenced sample was CD4+ or CD8+ T cells sorted from blood, taken in a trial of the OX40 agonist ivuxolimab. V is TRBV5-1 and J is TRBJ2-3; 7 bases line up with TRBD2. This TCR came from an adult with an advanced solid tumor such as melanoma, head and neck, liver or kidney cancer. The CDR3 sequence is CASSPGGRTDTQYF. CDR3 coding DNA: TGCGCCAGCAGCCCGGGAGGCCGCACAGATACGCAGTATTTT. Combining the CDR3 with reference TRBV5-1 and TRBJ2-3 gives the whole variable domain KAGVTQTPRYLIKTRGQQVTLSCSPISGHRSVSWYQQTPGQGLQFLFEYFSETQRNKGNFPGRFSGRQFSNSRSEMNVSTLELGDSALYLCASSPGGRTDTQYFGPGTRLTVL.